The clone carrying this TCR beta chain qualifies as medium-sized. Its antigen is not known. Study-wide findings and caveats: Tumor memory CD4+ T cell TCR gene usage was found to cluster with blood and lymph node memory CD4+ cells and with lymph node naive CD4+ cells.

The sorted Tregs were CD4+CD25+CD127-/low cells. Germline CDR1 DFQATT, CDR2 SNEGSKA (reference sequence). CDR3 size: 13 residues. The V gene end was trimmed by 6 bases and the J gene end by 4 bases; junction bases not matched to a gene: 8. After constant-region reverse-primer amplification, full-length variable regions underwent semi-nested PCR with Nested Universal Primer A. TCRdb redid the calling of the 5' RACE reads with MiXCR, one entry per CDR3 protein. The sample includes 46,000 or so distinct CDR3 sequences, 22% seen only once; the top ten take about 4.5%. The J gene is TRBJ2-5, the V gene TRBV20-1; TRBD2 agrees at 7 bases. This clonotype originated in a female donor with breast cancer. Source material: Tregs sorted from a lymph node. Here the CDR3 reads CSATPLARETQYF. DNA of the CDR3: TGCAGTGCCACCCCACTAGCGCGAGAGACCCAGTACTTC.